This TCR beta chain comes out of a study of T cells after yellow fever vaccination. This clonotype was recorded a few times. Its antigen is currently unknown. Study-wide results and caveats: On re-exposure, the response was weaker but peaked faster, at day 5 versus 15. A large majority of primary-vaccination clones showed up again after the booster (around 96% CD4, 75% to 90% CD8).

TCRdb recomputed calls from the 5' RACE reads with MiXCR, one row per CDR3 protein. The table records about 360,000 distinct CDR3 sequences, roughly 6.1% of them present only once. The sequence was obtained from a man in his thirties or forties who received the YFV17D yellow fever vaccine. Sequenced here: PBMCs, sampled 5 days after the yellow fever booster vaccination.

CDR3 loop: CASSEGRGGREYF. The DNA for the CDR3 is TGTGCCAGCAGTGAAGGGCGGGGGGGGAGGGAGTACTTC. The V gene is TRBV2, the J gene TRBJ2-7; 9 bases map to TRBD2. This CDR3 is 13 amino acids long. The germline gives CDR1 SNHLY, CDR2 FYNNEI. Trimming took 1 base from V and 11 from J; bases not matched to a gene: 6.